Below are 29 T cell receptor beta chains sequenced from a single sample in a study of shared clonotypes between healthy human individuals. Method: immunoSEQ multiplex PCR; TCRdb's copy keeps in-frame clones and lacks some. Among around 2.5 million clones listed, 80% to 95% were seen once. The sample consisted of naive CD4+ T cells from PBMCs. The subset is: CD45RA+ positively selected. The receptors derive from a man younger than 35 in good health. Some clones in this sample may be carry-over from other donors' samples.

As to this clone: This CDR3 is also generated by other DNA sequences in the sample. Written as DNA, the CDR3 is TGTGCCTGGAGTTCCGGTGAGACCCAGTACTTC. Its protein product is CAWSSGETQYF. This sequence joins TRBV30 and TRBJ2-5, with D unclear. V was cut by 2 bases and J by 5 bases, with 6 bases left in between. The CDR3 length is 11 residues. Germline lookup yields CDR1 GTSNPN and CDR2 SVGIG (reference sequence).

This clone has more than one count but fewer than ten. J is TRBJ1-1 and V is TRBV28, with unresolved D. CDR3 length equals 13 residues. Trimming shortened V by 6 bases and J by 3 bases, and 11 bases separated the two germline ends. Per the germline V gene, CDR1 is MDHEN and CDR2 is SYDVKM. The CDR3 DNA reads as TGTGCCAGCAGCCGGACCACTTACACTGAAGCTTTCTTT. It translates to CASSRTTYTEAFF.

V is TRBV6-1 and J is TRBJ2-7; no clear D gene. CDR1 and CDR2 from the germline V gene are MNHNS and SASEGT. The ends were cut back, 10 bases at V and 0 bases at J, with 4 bases in the middle. The CDR3 loop spans 10 amino acids. CDR3 DNA: TGTGCCAAACCCTCCTACGAGCAGTACTTC. Translating it yields CAKPSYEQYF.

The gene calls are TRBV11-1 and TRBJ2-2, with D possibly matching TRBD2 (5 bases). Germline CDR1 is SGHAT and CDR2 is FQDESV (reference sequence). CDR3 length: 14 residues. V lost 8 bases and J lost 4, with 14 bases in between. Written as DNA, the CDR3 is TGTGCCAGCGGATCTCGGAGGCCCACCGGGGAGCTGTTTTTT. This encodes CASGSRRPTGELFF.

The chain recombines TRBV6-5 with TRBJ2-3; TRBD2 is a possible D gene (6 bases). Trimming stripped 4 bases from V and 6 bases from J, with 14 bases between. The CDR3 is 14 amino acids. Germline lookup yields CDR1 MNHEY and CDR2 SVGAGI. CDR3 residues: CASSWGRPQDTQYF. CDR3 in DNA: TGTGCCAGCAGTTGGGGGAGGCCGCAGGATACGCAGTATTTT.

The chain couples TRBV11-2 to TRBJ2-5, with a weak D call TRBD1 (6 bases). Trimming removed 5 bases from V and 3 bases from J, with 10 bases in between. This CDR3 has 13 residues. Germline-derived CDR1 and CDR2 are SGHAT and FQNNGV. Here the CDR3 reads CASSGTGKETQYF. The CDR3 region has the DNA TGTGCCAGCAGCGGAACAGGGAAAGAGACCCAGTACTTC.

This clone was counted once. The chain has TRBV11-2 and TRBJ2-2; TRBD1 matches 7 bases. The V and J ends lost 4 bases and 4 bases, in that order; junction bases with no gene match: 3. The germline V gene has CDR1 SGHAT and CDR2 FQNNGV. The CDR3 is 14 residues long. The CDR3 DNA follows: TGTGCCAGCAGCTCGACAGGGCCCACCGGGGAGCTGTTTTTT. As protein: CASSSTGPTGELFF.

The V and J genes are TRBV6-4 and TRBJ1-2; TRBD1 might be the D (5 bases). The CDR3 totals 13 residues. The germline CDR1 and CDR2 sequences are MRHNA and SNTAGT. Between the trimmed V and J ends, which lost 2 bases and 1 base, there was a span of 5 bases. In DNA, the CDR3 is TGTGCCAGCAGTGACGGACATAACTATGGCTACACCTTC. As protein: CASSDGHNYGYTF.

The gene calls are TRBV19 and TRBJ1-3; TRBD1 matches 9 bases. The CDR3 sequence is 18 residues long. Trimming cost V 3 bases and J 0 bases; bases outside gene matches: 9. Germline V gene sequence: CDR1 LNHDA, CDR2 SQIVND (reference sequence). This CDR3 reads CASSMDTRTGASGNTIYF. Here the CDR3 DNA reads TGTGCCAGTAGTATGGACACCCGGACAGGGGCCTCTGGAAACACCATATATTTT.

The genes are TRBV4-3 and TRBJ1-2; no firm D call. With 0 bases removed from V and 8 bases from J, the gap between germline ends came to 10 bases. CDR1 LGHNA and CDR2 YSLEER come from the germline V gene. This CDR3 is built from 13 residues. The CDR3 DNA reads as TGCGCCAGCAGCCAAGATCGGAGGAACGGCTACACCTTC. Translating gives CASSQDRRNGYTF.

V usage is TRBV19 and J usage is TRBJ2-7; D is uncertain. Per the germline V gene, CDR1 is LNHDA and CDR2 is SQIVND (reference sequence). The length of the CDR3 is 13 residues. V lost 4 bases and J 0 bases, leaving 7 bases between the germline ends. Here the CDR3 DNA reads TGTGCCAGTAGTACCTGGAGCTCCTACGAGCAGTACTTC. This translates into CASSTWSSYEQYF.

This chain joins TRBV6-6 and TRBJ1-2, with D possibly TRBD1 on 5 matching bases. Looked up from germline, CDR1 is MNHNY and CDR2 is SVGAGI (reference sequence). Trimming stripped 0 bases from V and 6 bases from J, with 8 bases between. There are 13 residues in the CDR3. The CDR3 DNA follows: TGTGCCAGCAGTTACTCGCAGACAGATGGCTACACCTTC. Its protein is CASSYSQTDGYTF.

This chain joins TRBV28 and TRBJ2-1; TRBD1 matches 11 bases. The germline CDR1 and CDR2 sequences are MDHEN and SYDVKM. This CDR3 has 16 amino acids. V was clipped by 6 bases and J by 9 bases; unmatched bases: 13. CDR3 loop: CASSPTGTGGVGEQFF. In nucleotides, the CDR3 is TGTGCCAGCAGCCCCACCGGGACAGGGGGTGTTGGTGAGCAGTTCTTC.

This clone appeared once. The V and J genes are TRBV6-1 and TRBJ2-5, with 11 nucleotides matching TRBD2. V shed 6 bases and J 5 bases; nucleotides not matched to a gene: 8. Per germline, CDR1 MNHNS and CDR2 SASEGT. The CDR3 runs 15 residues. The DNA for the CDR3 is TGTGCCAGCAGCCCACTAGCGGGAGTGTATGAGACCCAGTACTTC. Protein sequence: CASSPLAGVYETQYF.

This clone was observed a single time. V and J are TRBV10-2 and TRBJ2-2, with 7 positions matching TRBD1. The trim removed 7 bases at V and 8 bases at J, leaving 19 bases unmatched. The CDR3 has 17 residues. Looked up from germline, CDR1 is WSHSY and CDR2 is SAAADI. The CDR3: CASKKSRWELRGGELFF. CDR3 nucleotides: TGCGCCAGCAAAAAATCGCGTTGGGAGCTCAGGGGGGGGGAGCTGTTTTTT.

As concerns this clone: Other DNA variants within this sample encode the same CDR3. The J gene is TRBJ2-1, the V gene TRBV6-6, with a tentative D call TRBD1 (5 bases). This CDR3 comprises 14 residues. Germline V gene sequence: CDR1 MNHNY, CDR2 SVGAGI (reference sequence). Trimming removed 2 bases at V and 2 bases at J, with 7 bases between. CDR3 nucleotide sequence: TGTGCCAGCAGTTACGGGGCCCCCTACAATGAGCAGTTCTTC. Its protein product is CASSYGAPYNEQFF.

The V and J genes are TRBV2 and TRBJ1-4; 11 bases match TRBD1. This CDR3 contains 15 residues. V lost 5 bases and J lost 4; bases outside the gene matches: 3. Germline values: CDR1 SNHLY, CDR2 FYNNEI. This chain's CDR3 is CASSRDRGVNEKLFF. CDR3 DNA: TGTGCCAGCAGTCGGGACAGGGGGGTTAATGAAAAACTGTTTTTT. The full variable domain, in which reference TRBV2 and TRBJ1-4 provide the parts outside the CDR3, is EPEVTQTPSHQVTQMGQEVILRCVPISNHLYFYWYRQILGQKVEFLVSFYNNEISEKSEIFDDQFSVERPDGSNFTLKIRSTKLEDSAMYFCASSRDRGVNEKLFFGSGTQLSVL.

This chain joins TRBV6-5 and TRBJ2-2, with TRBD2 matching over 8 bases. V was clipped by 5 bases and J by 7 bases; unmatched bases: 0. There are 12 residues in the CDR3. Germline values: CDR1 MNHEY, CDR2 SVGAGI. CDR3 sequence reads: CASSRGGGELFF. CDR3 nucleotide sequence: TGTGCCAGCAGTCGGGGGGGCGGGGAGCTGTTTTTT.

The chain carries TRBV2 and TRBJ1-1; TRBD1 matches at 8 bases. The CDR3 loop spans 15 amino acids. Germline V gene lookup returns CDR1 SNHLY and CDR2 FYNNEI. Trimming removed 5 bases from V and 0 bases from J; junction bases left unmatched: 5. CDR3 loop: CASSQDRGLNTEAFF. The CDR3 DNA reads as TGTGCCAGCAGTCAAGACAGGGGACTGAACACTGAAGCTTTCTTT. The full variable domain, with the rest looked up from reference TRBV2 and TRBJ1-1, is EPEVTQTPSHQVTQMGQEVILRCVPISNHLYFYWYRQILGQKVEFLVSFYNNEISEKSEIFDDQFSVERPDGSNFTLKIRSTKLEDSAMYFCASSQDRGLNTEAFFGQGTRLTVV.

The J gene is TRBJ2-7, the V gene TRBV5-6; a weak D match, TRBD1 (5 bases). The CDR3 runs to 15 residues. Trimming left V 4 bases short and J 3 bases short, with 17 bases between. Germline CDR1 and CDR2: SGHDT and YYEEEE. The chain's CDR3 is CASSAGQTEFYEQYF. The CDR3 nucleotides are TGTGCCAGCAGCGCTGGACAAACTGAATTCTACGAGCAGTACTTC.

This sequence joins TRBV28 and TRBJ2-3, with D tentatively TRBD1 (5 bases). The CDR3 covers 13 residues. CDR1 is MDHEN and CDR2 is SYDVKM in the germline V gene. V was clipped by 11 bases and J by 10 bases, with 22 bases between them. CDR3 sequence: CAVVPMTANPQYF. DNA for the CDR3: TGTGCCGTAGTCCCCATGACAGCCAACCCGCAGTATTTT.

The chain uses TRBV30 and TRBJ2-4; 7 bases line up with TRBD2. This CDR3 contains 15 residues. Trimming cost V 1 base and J 2 bases; bases outside gene matches: 5. The germline V gene encodes CDR1 GTSNPN and CDR2 SVGIG (reference sequence). CDR3: CAWSETGGTKNIQYF. The CDR3 nucleotides read TGTGCCTGGAGTGAAACGGGAGGTACCAAAAACATTCAGTACTTC.

V is TRBV7-6 and J is TRBJ1-4; TRBD1 matches 7 bases. Germline V CDR1 and CDR2: SGHVS, FNYEAQ. V shed 6 bases and J 0 bases; nucleotides not matched to a gene: 4. The CDR3 covers 15 residues. The CDR3 sequence: CASRNRGSTNEKLFF. The CDR3 DNA reads TGTGCCAGCAGAAACAGGGGATCAACTAATGAAAAACTGTTTTTT. The entire variable domain, with the rest obtained from reference TRBV7-6 and TRBJ1-4, is as follows: GAGVSQSPRYKVTKRGQDVALRCDPISGHVSLYWYRQALGQGPEFLTYFNYEAQQDKSGLPNDRFSAERPEGSISTLTIQRTEQRDSAMYRCASRNRGSTNEKLFFGSGTQLSVL.

The J gene is TRBJ2-4, the V gene TRBV11-1; TRBD1 matches 9 bases. Germline lookup yields CDR1 SGHAT and CDR2 FQDESV (reference sequence). The V segment lost 2 bases and the J segment 8 bases; nucleotides outside the gene matches: 10. The length of the CDR3 is 16 residues. As DNA, the CDR3 is TGTGCCAGCAGCTTACGACAGGGGGAGAGTTGGGACATTCAGTACTTC. It encodes CASSLRQGESWDIQYF. Filled out from reference TRBV11-1 and TRBJ2-4, the complete variable domain reads EAEVAQSPRYKITEKSQAVAFWCDPISGHATLYWYRQILGQGPELLVQFQDESVVDDSQLPKDRFSAERLKGVDSTLKIQPAELGDSAMYLCASSLRQGESWDIQYFGAGTRLSVL.

V usage is TRBV10-3 and J usage is TRBJ2-7; D is perhaps TRBD2 (6 bases). Germline lookup yields CDR1 ENHRY and CDR2 SYGVKD. This CDR3 contains 13 residues. The V end lost 2 bases, the J end lost 3 bases, and 8 bases lay between the germline ends. CDR3 protein: CAISERGIYEQYF. As DNA, the CDR3 is TGTGCCATCAGTGAGCGGGGGATCTACGAGCAGTACTTC.

The gene calls are TRBV27 and TRBJ2-3; TRBD2 agrees at 8 bases. J was trimmed by 2 bases and V by 4 bases; bases with no gene match: 5. The CDR3 extends over 15 amino acids. Germline V CDR1 and CDR2: MNHEY, SMNVEV (reference sequence). CDR3 sequence reads: CASSSGLGYTDTQYF. CDR3 sequence (DNA): TGTGCCAGCAGTTCGGGACTAGGATACACAGATACGCAGTATTTT.

V gene TRBV4-2 combines with J gene TRBJ2-3; TRBD2 agrees at 11 bases. The germline gives CDR1 LGHNA, CDR2 YNFKEQ. V shed 4 bases, J shed 1 base, and the junction held 22 bases outside the gene matches. This CDR3 comprises 22 residues. The CDR3 DNA follows: TGTGCCAGCAGCCCTGATCACCCAATACTAGCGGGAGTCTACCCCCGCACAGATACGCAGTATTTT. Its translation is CASSPDHPILAGVYPRTDTQYF.

The chain couples TRBV29-1 to TRBJ2-7, with D unclear. This CDR3 is 12 amino acids long. Germline CDR1 reads SQVTM; CDR2 reads ANQGSEA. The V and J ends lost 1 base and 3 bases respectively, with 7 bases between them. The CDR3 DNA is TGCAGCGTTGAAGGGCCCCGCTACGAGCAGTACTTC. This sequence encodes CSVEGPRYEQYF.

The J gene is TRBJ2-7, the V gene TRBV30; 8 bases map to TRBD1. The junction had 11 bases not matched to a gene; V was cut back by 3 bases and J by 1 base. The CDR3 runs to 16 residues. The germline V gene encodes CDR1 GTSNPN and CDR2 SVGIG (reference sequence). CDR3 residues: CAWSAKPGQASYEQYF. In DNA, the CDR3 is TGTGCCTGGAGCGCAAAACCGGGACAGGCTTCCTACGAGCAGTACTTC.